The source of this T cell receptor beta chain is a study of T-cell reconstitution after alpha-beta-depleted transplantation in children. Regarding the study as a whole: Elevated TCRbeta diversity at day 60 was traced, in some patients, to surviving recipient T cells and thymic progenitors. A year post-transplant, T-cell counts and diversity derived mostly from newly produced T cells. Reports say that about two months after transplant, the alpha-beta T cells came out of several hundred graft clones that had expanded.

Unmatched junction bases numbered 11, after V lost 7 bases and J lost 9 bases. CDR1 is ENHRY, CDR2 SYGVKD, per germline. This CDR3 region has 14 residues. Note on this clonotype: Its antigen is not known.

Unique molecular identifiers were used to barcode this TCRbeta library. TCRdb re-derived calls from the PCR reads in MiXCR, one entry per CDR3 protein. The sample consists of about 510,000 distinct CDR3 sequences, around 10% of them appearing once. The sequence came from a female patient aged 2-10 years who had a stem cell transplant for aplastic anemia, so the T cells may come from the graft donor. V and J are TRBV10-3 and TRBJ2-1; 8 bases are shared with TRBD2. Sequences were derived from PBMCs, mostly from graft donor cells, sampled 180 days after TCRalphabeta/CD19-depleted stem cell transplant. The CDR3 sequence: CAINAREDMGEQFF. The CDR3 region has the DNA TGTGCCATCAACGCGCGGGAGGATATGGGTGAGCAGTTCTTC.